Each of the 14 T cell receptor beta chains below was sequenced from the same sample in a study of T cell responses to AZD1222 COVID-19 vaccine. Measured with immunoSEQ multiplex PCR; TCRdb has only the in-frame clones, and not every one. The sample records some 94,000 clones, 85% to 95% being singletons. The source was peripheral blood, collected on day 0 of AZD1222 vaccination. The receptors were gathered from an adult in good health.

The chain links TRBV6-5 to TRBJ1-6; no reliable D call. V shed 5 bases and J shed 14 bases, with 22 bases lying between them. The CDR3 is 15 amino acids. The germline V gene has CDR1 MNHEY and CDR2 SVGAGI. The CDR3, as DNA: TGTGCCAGCAGTCCGCCTACCGGGAAACCCGGCGCCCTCCACTTT. It codes for CASSPPTGKPGALHF.

This chain links TRBV14 with TRBJ1-6, with D maybe TRBD1 (5 bases). This CDR3 has 15 residues. Germline V CDR1 and CDR2: SGHDN, FVKESK. V lost 4 bases and J lost 5, with 12 bases in between. This CDR3 is CASSLQRTNNSPLHF. CDR3 in DNA: TGTGCCAGCAGCCTCCAACGGACAAATAATTCACCCCTCCACTTT.

This chain connects TRBV5-1 to TRBJ2-1, with D perhaps matching TRBD1 or TRBD2 (5 bases each). This CDR3 has 15 amino acids. From germline, CDR1 is SGHRS and CDR2 YFSETQ. The V end lost 3 bases, the J end lost 1 base, and 11 bases lay between the germline ends. CDR3 amino acids: CASSSDGASYNEQFF. CDR3 nucleotides: TGCGCCAGCAGCTCGGACGGGGCGTCCTACAATGAGCAGTTCTTC.

The chain is built from TRBV7-8 and TRBJ1-5; the match to TRBD1 covers 7 bases. Unmatched junction bases numbered 19, after V lost 4 bases and J lost 4 bases. The CDR3 contains 19 residues. CDR1 and CDR2 (germline): SGHVS, FQNEAQ. In DNA form, the CDR3 reads TGTGCCAGCAGCTGGTCTGGGACAGCTGGAGGCCGGGGGAATCAGCCCCAGCATTTT. Translation gives CASSWSGTAGGRGNQPQHF.

This chain links TRBV29-1 with TRBJ1-1, with D unclear. This CDR3 spans 12 amino acids. Germline CDR1 is SQVTM and CDR2 is ANQGSEA. The V end lost 7 bases, the J end lost 1 base, and 10 bases lay between the germline ends. The CDR3 region is CSAGTENTEAFF. In DNA form, the CDR3 reads TGCAGCGCGGGAACAGAGAACACTGAAGCTTTCTTT.

The rearrangement joins TRBV7-2 to TRBJ1-6; no clear D. V was cut by 1 base and J by 4 bases, with 8 bases left in between. From germline, CDR1 is SGHTA and CDR2 FQGNSA. The CDR3 runs 15 residues. The chain's CDR3 is CASSLEGTYNSPLHF. CDR3 nucleotides: TGTGCCAGCAGCTTAGAGGGAACATATAATTCACCCCTCCACTTT.

V usage is TRBV27 and J usage is TRBJ1-2, with D hard to call. The CDR3 is made up of 13 amino acids. Germline-derived CDR1 and CDR2 are MNHEY and SMNVEV (reference sequence). Trimming removed 1 base at V and 5 bases at J, with 8 bases between. Here the CDR3 DNA reads TGTGCCAGCAGTTTATGGGCGGATTATGGCTACACCTTC. Translating gives CASSLWADYGYTF.

In nucleotides, the CDR3 is TGTGCCAGCAGGATAACCGGGACAGCGAACACTGAAGCTTTCTTT. Amino acid sequence: CASRITGTANTEAFF. J is TRBJ1-1 and V is TRBV7-3, with 7 positions matching TRBD1. The CDR3 covers 15 residues. V lost 6 bases and J lost 1; bases outside the gene matches: 8. Germline V lookup: CDR1 SGHTA, CDR2 FQGTGA.

This chain joins TRBV30 and TRBJ1-3, with 11 bases matching TRBD1. The CDR3 totals 18 residues. Germline V CDR1 and CDR2: GTSNPN, SVGIG (reference sequence). V lost 4 bases, J lost 0 bases, and 11 bases stayed unmatched. The CDR3 DNA reads as TGTGCCTGGATATTCCGGGACAGGGGGTCGAGCTCTGGAAACACCATATATTTT. As protein: CAWIFRDRGSSSGNTIYF.

The chain carries TRBV21-1 and TRBJ1-2. TRBV21-1 is tagged as a pseudogene. The CDR3 contains 14 residues. The CDR3 here is CASSKEEESYGYTF. The DNA for the CDR3 is TGTGCCAGCAGCAAAGAAGAGGAATCGTATGGCTACACCTTC.

The chain recombines TRBV24-1 with TRBJ1-1; 7 nucleotides align to TRBD1. The trim removed 2 bases at V and 4 bases at J, leaving 3 bases unmatched. Germline-derived CDR1 and CDR2 are KGHDR and SFDVKD. The CDR3 consists of 14 residues. CDR3 sequence: CATSDSRGATEAFF. The CDR3 nucleotides read TGTGCCACCAGTGATTCCAGGGGGGCCACTGAAGCTTTCTTT.

The chain links TRBV2 to TRBJ1-1; D uncertain. CDR1 and CDR2 (germline): SNHLY, FYNNEI. Trimming removed 3 bases from V and 1 base from J, with 9 bases in between. This CDR3 spans 14 amino acids. This CDR3 is CASSDNGKNTEAFF. DNA of the CDR3: TGTGCCAGCAGTGATAACGGCAAGAACACTGAAGCTTTCTTT. Supplemented by reference TRBV2 and TRBJ1-1, the full variable domain reads EPEVTQTPSHQVTQMGQEVILRCVPISNHLYFYWYRQILGQKVEFLVSFYNNEISEKSEIFDDQFSVERPDGSNFTLKIRSTKLEDSAMYFCASSDNGKNTEAFFGQGTRLTVV.

Only one count was recorded for this clone. CDR3 nucleotide sequence: TGCAGCGTTAGTGAAAAACCGAACACTGAAGCTTTCTTT. Translation gives CSVSEKPNTEAFF. This chain links TRBV29-1 with TRBJ1-1; no clear D gene. The germline V and J ends were trimmed by 5 bases and 1 base, with 11 bases remaining between them. Per the germline V gene, CDR1 is SQVTM and CDR2 is ANQGSEA. This CDR3 is built from 13 residues.

J is TRBJ1-2 and V is TRBV15; unclear D gene. The CDR3 is 14 residues long. Per the germline V gene, CDR1 is LNHNV and CDR2 is YYDKDF (reference sequence). Trimming removed 0 bases from V and 7 bases from J, with 12 bases in between. The CDR3 protein is CATSRDRGYGGYTF. The CDR3 coding sequence is TGTGCCACCAGCAGAGATCGGGGTTATGGTGGCTACACCTTC.